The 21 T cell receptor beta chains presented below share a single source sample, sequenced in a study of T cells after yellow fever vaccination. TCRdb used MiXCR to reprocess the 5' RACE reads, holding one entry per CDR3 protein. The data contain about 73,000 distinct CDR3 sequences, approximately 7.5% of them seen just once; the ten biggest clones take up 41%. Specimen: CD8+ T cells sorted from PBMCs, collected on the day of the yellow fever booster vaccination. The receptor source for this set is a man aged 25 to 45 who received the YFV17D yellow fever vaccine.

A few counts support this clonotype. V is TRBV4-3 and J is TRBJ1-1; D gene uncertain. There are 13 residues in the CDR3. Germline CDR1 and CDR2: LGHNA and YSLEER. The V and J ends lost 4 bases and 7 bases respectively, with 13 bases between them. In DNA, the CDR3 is TGCGCCAGCAGCCTACACGTCGAGGGTGAAGCTTTCTTT. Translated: CASSLHVEGEAFF.

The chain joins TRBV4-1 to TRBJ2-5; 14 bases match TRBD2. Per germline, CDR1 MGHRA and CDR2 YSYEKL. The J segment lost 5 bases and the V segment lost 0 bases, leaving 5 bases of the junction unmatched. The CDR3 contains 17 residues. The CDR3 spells CASSQDPGLAGEETQYF. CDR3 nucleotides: TGCGCCAGCAGCCAAGACCCGGGACTAGCGGGAGAGGAGACCCAGTACTTC.

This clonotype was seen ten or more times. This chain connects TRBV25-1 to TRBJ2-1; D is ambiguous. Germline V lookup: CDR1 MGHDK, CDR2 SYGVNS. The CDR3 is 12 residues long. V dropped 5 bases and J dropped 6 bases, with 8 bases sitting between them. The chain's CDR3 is CASSFTRNEQFF. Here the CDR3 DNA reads TGTGCCAGCAGTTTTACGCGCAATGAGCAGTTCTTC.

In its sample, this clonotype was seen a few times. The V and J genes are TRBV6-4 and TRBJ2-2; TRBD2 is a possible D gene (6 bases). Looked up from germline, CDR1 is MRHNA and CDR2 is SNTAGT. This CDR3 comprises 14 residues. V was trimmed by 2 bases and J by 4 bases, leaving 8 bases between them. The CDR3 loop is CASSDLGSTGELFF. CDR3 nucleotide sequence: TGTGCCAGCAGTGACCTCGGGAGCACCGGGGAGCTGTTTTTT.

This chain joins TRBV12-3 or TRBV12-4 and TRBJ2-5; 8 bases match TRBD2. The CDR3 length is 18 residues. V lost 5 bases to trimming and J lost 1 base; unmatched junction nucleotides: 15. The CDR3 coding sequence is TGTGCCAGCAGTACAAACGGACTATCGGGAGGGCCCCAAGAGACCCAGTACTTC. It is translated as CASSTNGLSGGPQETQYF.

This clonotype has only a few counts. This CDR3 reads CASSSGLADTDTQYF. CDR3 coding DNA: TGTGCCAGCAGCTCAGGACTAGCGGACACAGATACGCAGTATTTT. The chain recombines TRBV11-3 with TRBJ2-3; 10 bases align to TRBD2. Germline CDR1 is SGHNT and CDR2 is YENEEA. V lost 4 bases and J lost 2; bases outside the gene matches: 3. This CDR3 region has 15 residues.

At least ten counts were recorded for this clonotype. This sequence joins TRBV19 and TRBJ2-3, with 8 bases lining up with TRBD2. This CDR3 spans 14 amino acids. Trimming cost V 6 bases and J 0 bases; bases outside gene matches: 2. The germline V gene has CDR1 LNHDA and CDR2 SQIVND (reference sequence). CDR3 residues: CASSPSGSTDTQYF. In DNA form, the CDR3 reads TGTGCCAGTAGCCCTAGCGGGAGCACAGATACGCAGTATTTT.

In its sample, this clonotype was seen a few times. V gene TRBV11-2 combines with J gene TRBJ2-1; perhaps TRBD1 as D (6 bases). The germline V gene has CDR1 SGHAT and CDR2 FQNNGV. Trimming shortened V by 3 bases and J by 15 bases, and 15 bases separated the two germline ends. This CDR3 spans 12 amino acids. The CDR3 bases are TGTGCCAGCAGCTTGGACAGTCCTGCTCCGTTCTTC. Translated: CASSLDSPAPFF.

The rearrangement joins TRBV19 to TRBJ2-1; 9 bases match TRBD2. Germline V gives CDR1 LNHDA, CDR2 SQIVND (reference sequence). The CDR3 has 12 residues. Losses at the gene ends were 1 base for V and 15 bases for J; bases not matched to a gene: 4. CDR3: CASSIGAGGWFF. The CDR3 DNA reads TGTGCCAGTAGTATAGGAGCGGGAGGCTGGTTCTTC.

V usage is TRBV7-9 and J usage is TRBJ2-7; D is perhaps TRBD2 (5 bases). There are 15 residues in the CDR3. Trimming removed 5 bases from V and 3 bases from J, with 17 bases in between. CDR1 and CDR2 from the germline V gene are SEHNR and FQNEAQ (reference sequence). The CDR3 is CASSPLGERDYEQYF. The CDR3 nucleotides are TGTGCCAGCAGCCCACTTGGGGAACGGGACTACGAGCAGTACTTC.

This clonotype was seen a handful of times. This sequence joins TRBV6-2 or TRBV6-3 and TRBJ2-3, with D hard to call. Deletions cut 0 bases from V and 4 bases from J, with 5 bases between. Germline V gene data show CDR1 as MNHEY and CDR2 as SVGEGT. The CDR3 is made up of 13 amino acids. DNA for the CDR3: TGTGCCAGCAGTTACTCGTTGGCAGATACGCAGTATTTT. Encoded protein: CASSYSLADTQYF.

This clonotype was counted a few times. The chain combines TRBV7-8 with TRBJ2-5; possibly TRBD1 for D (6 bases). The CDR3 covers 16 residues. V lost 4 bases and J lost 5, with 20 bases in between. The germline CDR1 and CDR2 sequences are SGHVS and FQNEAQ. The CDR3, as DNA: TGTGCCAGCAGCTCCCACCGGGACACCCTTAGGGAGACCCAGTACTTC. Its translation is CASSSHRDTLRETQYF. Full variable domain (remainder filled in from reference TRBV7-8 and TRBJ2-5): GAGVSQSPRYKVAKRGQDVALRCDPISGHVSLFWYQQALGQGPEFLTYFQNEAQLDKSGLPSDRFFAERPEGSVSTLKIQRTQQEDSAVYLCASSSHRDTLRETQYFGPGTRLLVL.

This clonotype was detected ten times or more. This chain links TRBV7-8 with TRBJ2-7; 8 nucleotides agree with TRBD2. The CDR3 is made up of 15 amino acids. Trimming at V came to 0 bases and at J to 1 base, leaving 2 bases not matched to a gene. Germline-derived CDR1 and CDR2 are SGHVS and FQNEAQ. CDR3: CASSLAAGGSYEQYF. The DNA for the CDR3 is TGTGCCAGCAGCTTAGCTGCGGGAGGTTCCTACGAGCAGTACTTC.

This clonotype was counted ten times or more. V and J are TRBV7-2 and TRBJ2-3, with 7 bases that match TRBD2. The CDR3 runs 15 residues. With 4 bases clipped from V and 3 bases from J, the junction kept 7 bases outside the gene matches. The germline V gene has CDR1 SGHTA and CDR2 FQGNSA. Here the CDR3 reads CASSYEVLATDTQYF. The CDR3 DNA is TGTGCCAGCAGCTACGAGGTACTAGCGACAGATACGCAGTATTTT.

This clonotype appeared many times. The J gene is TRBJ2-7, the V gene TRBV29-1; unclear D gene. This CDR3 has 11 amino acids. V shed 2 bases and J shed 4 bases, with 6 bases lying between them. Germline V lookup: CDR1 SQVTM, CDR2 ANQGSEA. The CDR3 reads CSVEFRYEQYF. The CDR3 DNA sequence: TGCAGCGTTGAATTTCGATACGAGCAGTACTTC.

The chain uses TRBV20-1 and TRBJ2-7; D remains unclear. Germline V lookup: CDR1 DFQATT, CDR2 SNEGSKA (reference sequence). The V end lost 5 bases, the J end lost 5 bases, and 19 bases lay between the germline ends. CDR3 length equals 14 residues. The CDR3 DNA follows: TGCAGTGCTGAAAGCCCCACTGGGTTGGACGAGCAGTACTTC. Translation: CSAESPTGLDEQYF.

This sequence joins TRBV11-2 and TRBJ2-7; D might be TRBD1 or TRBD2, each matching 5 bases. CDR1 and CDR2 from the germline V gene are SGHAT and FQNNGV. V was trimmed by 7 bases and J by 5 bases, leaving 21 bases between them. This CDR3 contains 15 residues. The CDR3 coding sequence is TGTGCCAGCATTTACCTGAGGGGAGCCATCCACGAGCAGTACTTC. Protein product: CASIYLRGAIHEQYF. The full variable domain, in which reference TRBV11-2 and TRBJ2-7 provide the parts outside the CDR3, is EAGVAQSPRYKIIEKRQSVAFWCNPISGHATLYWYQQILGQGPKLLIQFQNNGVVDDSQLPKDRFSAERLKGVDSTLKIQPAKLEDSAVYLCASIYLRGAIHEQYFGPGTRLTVT.

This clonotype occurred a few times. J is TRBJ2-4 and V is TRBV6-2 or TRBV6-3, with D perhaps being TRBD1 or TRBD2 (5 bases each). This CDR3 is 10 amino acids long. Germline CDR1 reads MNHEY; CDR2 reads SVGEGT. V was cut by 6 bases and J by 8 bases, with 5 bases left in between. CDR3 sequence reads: CASRGHIQYF. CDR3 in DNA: TGTGCCAGCAGGGGACACATTCAGTACTTC.

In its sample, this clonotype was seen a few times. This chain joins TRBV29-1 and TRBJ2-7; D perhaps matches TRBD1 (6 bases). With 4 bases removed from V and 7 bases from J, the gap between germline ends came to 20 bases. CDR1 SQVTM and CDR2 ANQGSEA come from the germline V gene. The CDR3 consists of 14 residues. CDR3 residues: CSVGFAPTGREQYF. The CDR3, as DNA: TGCAGCGTTGGCTTCGCGCCGACAGGCCGGGAGCAGTACTTC.

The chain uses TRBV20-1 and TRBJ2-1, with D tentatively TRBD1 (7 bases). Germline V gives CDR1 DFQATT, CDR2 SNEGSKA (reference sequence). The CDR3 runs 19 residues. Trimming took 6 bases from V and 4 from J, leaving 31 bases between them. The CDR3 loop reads CSAIGEGGVRDVNYNEQFF. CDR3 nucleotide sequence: TGCAGTGCAATAGGGGAAGGGGGCGTGCGGGACGTCAATTACAATGAGCAGTTCTTC.

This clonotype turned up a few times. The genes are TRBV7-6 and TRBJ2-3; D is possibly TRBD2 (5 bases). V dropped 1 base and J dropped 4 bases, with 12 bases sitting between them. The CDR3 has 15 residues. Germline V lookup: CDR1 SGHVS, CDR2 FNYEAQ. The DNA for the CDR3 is TGTGCCAGCAGCTTAGTGGGGTCGGGGTCAGATACGCAGTATTTT. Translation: CASSLVGSGSDTQYF.